What follows is one TCR beta chain and its context. Its specificity is not known. Clones were read by immunoSEQ multiplex PCR, and TCRdb kept only the in-frame ones, dropping some. This table holds tens of thousands of clones, approximately 98% found once. This record belongs to a study of Tregs in tolerant kidney transplant recipients. Study results and limitations: Activated donor B cell expansion appeared to reveal the most relevant donor-specific TCRbeta repertoire. Some patients' samples used different primers over time, so nucleotide sequences weren't comparable.

The CDR3 runs to 12 residues. The germline V and J ends were trimmed by 7 bases and 1 base, with 7 bases remaining between them. Germline CDR1 and CDR2: SNHLY and FYNNEI. Thawed PBMCs were FACS-sorted into unstimulated CD4+CD25+CD127- regulatory T cells, CD4+CD25- non-regulatory cells, CD4 and CD8 cells. The sequence came from a human donor who received a combined kidney and bone marrow transplant. The sample was CD4+ T cells from blood, taken before the transplant. The rearrangement uses TRBV2 and TRBJ1-1; no clear D. CDR3 DNA: TGTGCCAGCACACCGGGGAACACTGAAGCTTTCTTT. This translates into CASTPGNTEAFF.